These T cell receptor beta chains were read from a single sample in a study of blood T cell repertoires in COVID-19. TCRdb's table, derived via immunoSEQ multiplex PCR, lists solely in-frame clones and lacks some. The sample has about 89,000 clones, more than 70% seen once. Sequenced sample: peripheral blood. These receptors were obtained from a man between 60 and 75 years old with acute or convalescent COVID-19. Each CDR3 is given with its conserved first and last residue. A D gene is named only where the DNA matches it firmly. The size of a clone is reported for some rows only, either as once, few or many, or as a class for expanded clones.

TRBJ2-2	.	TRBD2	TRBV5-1	TGCGCCAGCAGCCTACTAGCGGGAGATACCGGGGAGCTGTTTTTT	CASSLLAGDTGELFF
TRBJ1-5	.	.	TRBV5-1	TGCGCCAGCAGCTTGGGAGCCGGGAGCAATCAGCCCCAGCATTTT	CASSLGAGSNQPQHF
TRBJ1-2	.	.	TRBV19	TGTGCCACCACGAATCGGGACACCTACAACTATGGCTACACCTTC	CATTNRDTYNYGYTF
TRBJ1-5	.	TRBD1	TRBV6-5	TGTGCCAGCAGAACAGGGGGTGGCAATCAGCCCCAGCATTTT	CASRTGGGNQPQHF
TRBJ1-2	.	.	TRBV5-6	TGTGCCAGCAGCTTGGGCAGTACTAATGGCTACACCTTC	CASSLGSTNGYTF
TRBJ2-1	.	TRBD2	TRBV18	TGTGCCAGCTCACCAGTACTAGCGGGACCGCTTCATGAGCAGTTCTTC	CASSPVLAGPLHEQFF
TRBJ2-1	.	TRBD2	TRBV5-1	TGCGCCAGCAGCGTCAGATCGCCTAGCGGAGCTTCGTATGAGCAGTTCTTC	CASSVRSPSGASYEQFF
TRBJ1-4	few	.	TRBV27	TGTGCCAGCAGGAAAACTTTGATCGCAACTAATGAAAAACTGTTTTTT	CASRKTLIATNEKLFF
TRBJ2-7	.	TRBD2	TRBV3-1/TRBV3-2	TGTGCCAGCAGCCAAGATATGACTAGCGGGAGTTACGAGCAGTACTTC	CASSQDMTSGSYEQYF
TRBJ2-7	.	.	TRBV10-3	TGTGCCATCAGTGAGGTTGCGGGGCGTGGGACCGAGCAGTACTTC	CAISEVAGRGTEQYF
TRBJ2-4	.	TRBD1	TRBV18	TGTGCCAGCTCCCTAGACAGGGGGGACATTCAGTACTTC	CASSLDRGDIQYF
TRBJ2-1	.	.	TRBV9	TGTGCCAGCTCGAGGGGCGGGAACCCCTACAATGAGCAGTTCTTC	CASSRGGNPYNEQFF
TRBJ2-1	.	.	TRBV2	TGTGCCAGCATTGGGGACTCTCCTACAATGAAGCAGTTCTTC	CASIGDSPTMKQFF
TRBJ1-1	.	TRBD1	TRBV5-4	TGTGCCAGCAGCCCAGACAGGGGCACTGAAGCTTTCTTT	CASSPDRGTEAFF
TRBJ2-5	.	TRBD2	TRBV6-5	TGTGCCAGCAGGCGGGAGGGCCGGGAGACCCAGTACTTC	CASRREGRETQYF
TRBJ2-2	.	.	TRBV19	TGTGCCAGTAGTTATTCCCAGGGCACCGGGGAGCTGTTTTTT	CASSYSQGTGELFF
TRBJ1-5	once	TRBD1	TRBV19	TGTGCCAGTAGTCTTGGAGGACAGGGGCATCAGCCCCAGCATTTT	CASSLGGQGHQPQHF
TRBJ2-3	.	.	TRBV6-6	TGTGCCAGCAGCTGGTCCCAGGGGACGAGCACAGATACGCAGTATTTT	CASSWSQGTSTDTQYF
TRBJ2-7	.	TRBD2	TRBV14	TGTGCCAGCAGCCAAAGCGGGGGGCCAGCCTACGAGCAGTACTTC	CASSQSGGPAYEQYF
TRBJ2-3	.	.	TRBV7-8	TGTGCCAGCAGCAGAATTTCTAGCGCCGGCACAGATACGCAGTATTTT	CASSRISSAGTDTQYF
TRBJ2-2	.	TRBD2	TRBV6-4	TGTGCCAGCAGTGCCCTAGCGGGTCTATCCGGGGAGCTGTTTTTT	CASSALAGLSGELFF
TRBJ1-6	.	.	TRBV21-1	TGTGCCAGCAGCAGAGACGGGACAGGGGGCATAGTTTTGCTATCCTATAATTCACCCCTCCACTTT	CASSRDGTGGIVLLSYNSPLHF
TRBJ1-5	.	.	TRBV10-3	TGTGCCATCGCACAGGATGTTAATCAGCCCCAGCATTTT	CAIAQDVNQPQHF
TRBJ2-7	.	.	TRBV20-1	TGCAGTGCTAGTGGGGCAGGGGTTTCCCACGAGCAGTACTTC	CSASGAGVSHEQYF
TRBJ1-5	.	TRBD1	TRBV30	TGTGCCTGGAGTGTACCAACAGGGGGAATGGTGGGGAATCAGCCCCAGCATTTT	CAWSVPTGGMVGNQPQHF
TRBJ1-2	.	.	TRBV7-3	TGTGCCAGCAGCTTAGATGGCTCAGGCAGTGGCTACACCTTC	CASSLDGSGSGYTF
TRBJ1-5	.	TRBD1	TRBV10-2	TGCGCCAGCAGAGACACAGGGGGCGATGAGCCCCAGCATTTT	CASRDTGGDEPQHF
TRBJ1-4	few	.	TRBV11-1	TGTGCCAGCAGGTCACAGGGACGGAATGAAAAACTGTTTTTT	CASRSQGRNEKLFF
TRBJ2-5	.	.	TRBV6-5	TGTGCCAGCAGACCTGGGACTGGAGAGACCCAGTACTTC	CASRPGTGETQYF
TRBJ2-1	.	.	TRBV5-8	TGTGCCAGCAGCTTGGGACGTGGGGCCGCATACAATGAGCAGTTCTTC	CASSLGRGAAYNEQFF
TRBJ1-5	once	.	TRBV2	TGTGCCAGCAGTGGAGTAGACAATCAGCCCCAGCATTTT	CASSGVDNQPQHF
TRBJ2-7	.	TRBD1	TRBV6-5	TGTGCCAGCAATGGACAGGGATACGAGCAGTACTTC	CASNGQGYEQYF
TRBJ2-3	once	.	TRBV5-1	TGCGCCAGCTATTCAGGCACAGATACGCAGTATTTT	CASYSGTDTQYF
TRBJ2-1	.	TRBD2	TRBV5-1	TGCGCCAGCATGGCCGGGACTAGGGGTCACAATGAGCAGTTCTTC	CASMAGTRGHNEQFF
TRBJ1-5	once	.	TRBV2	TGTGCCAGCAGTGAGTCCCCCGGGGTCGTTAGCAATCAGCCCCAGCATTTT	CASSESPGVVSNQPQHF
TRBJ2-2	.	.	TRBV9	TGTGCCAGCAGCGTAGGGTCAGGGGTATCCGGGGAGCTGTTTTTT	CASSVGSGVSGELFF
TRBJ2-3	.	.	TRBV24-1	TGTGCCACCAGTGACTCAAGCCTGGATACGCAGTATTTT	CATSDSSLDTQYF
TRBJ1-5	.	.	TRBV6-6	TGTGCCAGCAGCCCGACTGCGAACAATCAGCCCCAGCATTTT	CASSPTANNQPQHF
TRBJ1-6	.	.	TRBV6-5	TGTGCCAGCAGTCGAACCGCAGATGGTTCACCCCTCCACTTT	CASSRTADGSPLHF
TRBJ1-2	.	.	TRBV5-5	TGTGCCAGCAGCTTTCAGGGTGACGGTGGCTACACCTTC	CASSFQGDGGYTF
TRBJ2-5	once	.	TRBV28	TGTGCCAGCAGTTTCCAGGGCTTGGAGGAGACCCAGTACTTC	CASSFQGLEETQYF
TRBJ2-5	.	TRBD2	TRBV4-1	TGCGCCAGCAGCCAAGCCGACGGGGGGGGCGTGGAGACCCAGTACTTC	CASSQADGGGVETQYF
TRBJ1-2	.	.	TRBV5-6	TGTGCCAGCAGCTTGCGAGGACAATCTGGCTACACCTTC	CASSLRGQSGYTF
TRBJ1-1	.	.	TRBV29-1	TGCAGCGCCTCCCTAGGGGTCAACACTGAAGCTTTCTTT	CSASLGVNTEAFF
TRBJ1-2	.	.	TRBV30	TGTGCCTGGAGTGATGGAGGAAACTATGGCTACACCTTC	CAWSDGGNYGYTF
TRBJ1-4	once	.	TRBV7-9	TGTGCCAGCAGCAAATACCTAGGAGCAACTAATGAAAAACTGTTTTTT	CASSKYLGATNEKLFF
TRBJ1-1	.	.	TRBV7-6	TGTGCCAGCAGCAAGGGGGGGGCGAGGCCTGAAGCTTTCTTT	CASSKGGARPEAFF
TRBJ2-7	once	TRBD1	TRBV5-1	TGCGCCAGCAGCTTGGGGGACAGACCGTTCTACGAGCAGTACTTC	CASSLGDRPFYEQYF
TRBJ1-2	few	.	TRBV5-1	TGCGCCAGCAGCTTGCCCGATGACAGCTATGGCTACACCTTC	CASSLPDDSYGYTF
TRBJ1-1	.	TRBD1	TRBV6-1	TGTGCCAGCAGTGAACTATTATGGACAGGGGAAGCTTTCTTT	CASSELLWTGEAFF
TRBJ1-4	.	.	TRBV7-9	TGTGCCAGCAGCTTAGACGGTGCAACTAATGAAAAACTGTTTTTT	CASSLDGATNEKLFF
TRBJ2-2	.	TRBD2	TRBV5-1	TGCGCCAGCAGCCCCAGACTAGCGGGAGCAAGCGGGGAGCTGTTTTTT	CASSPRLAGASGELFF